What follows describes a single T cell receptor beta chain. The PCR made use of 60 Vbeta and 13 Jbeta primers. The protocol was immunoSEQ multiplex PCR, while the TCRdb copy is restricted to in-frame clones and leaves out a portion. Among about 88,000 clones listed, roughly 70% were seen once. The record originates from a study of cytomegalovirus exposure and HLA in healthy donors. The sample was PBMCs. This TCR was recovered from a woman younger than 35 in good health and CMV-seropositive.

CDR3 DNA: TGTGCCAGCAGCACACAGGGGGGAGGTGGGCCCCAGCATTTT. Encoded protein: CASSTQGGGGPQHF. The rearrangement joins TRBV7-2 to TRBJ1-5; 8 nucleotides match TRBD1. The germline V gene has CDR1 SGHTA and CDR2 FQGNSA. Germline trimming cut 5 bases from V and 9 bases from J; bases unmatched to any gene: 9. This CDR3 has 14 amino acids.